This T cell receptor (beta chain) was observed in a study of tumor-infiltrating lymphocytes in primary liver carcinoma. Study information: Samples yielded about 3.5 to 7.5 million productive TCRbeta reads, similar across tissue types. Whole-study findings and limits: Being bulk and unsorted, samples allowed no CD4+ and CD8+ repertoire comparison.

The researchers produced TCR beta cDNA from around 0.5 ug total RNA with a constant-region primer. Libraries covering TCR beta were generated through three nested multiplex PCR rounds (using a slightly modified ARM-PCR). Forward primers for TRBV1-TRBV30 and a C-beta reverse primer served the first two PCR rounds, at approximately 10 cycles each. TCRdb analysed the multiplex PCR reads with MiXCR anew, one entry per CDR3 protein. The repertoire holds some 320,000 distinct CDR3 sequences, with around three fifths as singletons. Blood RNA was derived from unsorted whole blood, and germline DNA was extracted too. CDR1 is MNHNY, CDR2 SVGAGI, per germline (reference sequence). CDR3 length equals 15 residues. A remark on this clonotype: The target antigen is unknown. One end of the junction does not line up with germline, which may come from a read error.

The sample consisted of peripheral blood. The rearrangement joins TRBV6-6 to TRBJ1-5; 8 bases map to TRBD1. The receptor's source is a middle-aged man with primary liver carcinoma and hepatitis B virus infection. CDR3 residues: CASLGSGTGHQPQRF. The CDR3 nucleotides read TGTGCCAGCCTCGGCTCCGGGACAGGACATCAGCCCCAGCGTTTC.